Listed below are T cell receptor beta chains from one sample, sequenced in a study of control samples from healthy donors and cancer patients. Only in-frame clones appear in the TCRdb table, and some are missing; sequencing was by immunoSEQ multiplex PCR. Of 95,000 to 150,000 clones detected, roughly 84% appear once; the ten largest clones hold around 2%. Sample: blood. Receptor source: a man aged 18 to 30 in good health. The CDR3 runs from the conserved cysteine through the conserved F or W. A D gene is named only where the DNA matches it firmly. Size tells how often a clone was seen (once, few, many) or the class of an expanded clone, and some rows leave it out.

V gene	D gene	J gene	clone size	CDR3 DNA	CDR3 protein
TRBV24-1	TRBD1	TRBJ1-1	.	TGTGCCACCAGTGGTCCGGGACAGGGCTTAGGAGCTTTCTTT	CATSGPGQGLGAFF
TRBV3-1/TRBV3-2	TRBD1	TRBJ2-7	.	TGTGCCAGCAGCCATTGGGACAGGGCCGCCCGAGACGAGCAGTACTTC	CASSHWDRAARDEQYF
TRBV7-3	.	TRBJ2-2	.	TGTGCCAGCAGCTTAGGTCCAGCTCCGAACACCGGGGAGCTGTTTTTT	CASSLGPAPNTGELFF
TRBV30	TRBD1	TRBJ2-7	.	TGTGCCGGGGGACAGGGCCCAGGCGAGCAGTACTTC	CAGGQGPGEQYF
TRBV10-1	.	TRBJ2-3	.	TGCGCCAGCAGTGAGAATTGGCTTCGGGGCTCAGATACGCAGTATTTT	CASSENWLRGSDTQYF
TRBV5-1	TRBD2	TRBJ2-7	.	TGCGCCAGCAGCCCCGGGGGGGGTTCATACGAGCAGTACTTC	CASSPGGGSYEQYF
TRBV6-5	TRBD1	TRBJ2-7	.	TGTGCCAGCAGTTACTTAACCGGGACAGGGGTCGAGCAGTACTTC	CASSYLTGTGVEQYF
TRBV7-3	.	TRBJ1-2	.	TGTGCCAGCAGCCAGGATAACAGGGTCGGCTACACCTTC	CASSQDNRVGYTF
TRBV19	.	TRBJ1-5	.	TGTGCCAGTAGTATGGGTACTAGCAATCAGCCCCAGCATTTT	CASSMGTSNQPQHF
TRBV25-1	.	TRBJ2-1	once	TGTGCCAGCAGTGAATCAGGGGAATTGAATGAGCAGTTCTTC	CASSESGELNEQFF
TRBV12-3/TRBV12-4	TRBD1	TRBJ1-6	.	TGTGCCAGCGGCGGACAGGGTAATTCACCCCTCCACTTT	CASGGQGNSPLHF
TRBV11-3	TRBD2	TRBJ2-1	once	TGTGCCAGCAGCTTAGTGATGAGCGGGAGTTACAATGAGCAGTTCTTC	CASSLVMSGSYNEQFF
TRBV5-6	.	TRBJ2-5	.	TGTGCCAGCAGCTTATGGGGACGGCTCCAAGAGACCCAGTACTTC	CASSLWGRLQETQYF
TRBV9	TRBD1	TRBJ2-7	.	TGTGCCAGCAGCTCGACAGGGTCCTCTCCATCCGAGCAGTACTTC	CASSSTGSSPSEQYF
TRBV30	TRBD1	TRBJ1-6	.	TGTGCCTGGAGCAAGCCCACAGGGGACTCACCCCTCCACTTT	CAWSKPTGDSPLHF
TRBV11-2	.	TRBJ1-2	.	TGTGCCAGCAGCTTGCGCGGGTATGGCTACACCTTC	CASSLRGYGYTF
TRBV6-5	.	TRBJ2-7	.	TGTGCCAGCAGTACCACAGGGAGCTCCTACGAGCAGTACTTC	CASSTTGSSYEQYF
TRBV10-3	TRBD1	TRBJ2-2	.	TGTGCCACCAGGACAGGGGGGACCGGGGAGCTGTTTTTT	CATRTGGTGELFF
TRBV19	.	TRBJ1-4	.	TGTGCCAGTAGTTGGTCGGTTAGCAATGAAAAACTGTTTTTT	CASSWSVSNEKLFF
TRBV27	TRBD2	TRBJ2-7	.	TGTGCCAGCAGTTTATCGCGACTAGCGGGGGAGCAGTACTTC	CASSLSRLAGEQYF
TRBV4-3	TRBD1	TRBJ2-5	.	TGCGCCAGCAGCCTAACAGGGGACGGACGATCATGGGAGACCCAGTACTTC	CASSLTGDGRSWETQYF
TRBV28	.	TRBJ1-4	.	TGTGCCAGCAGTTTGGGACAAATCTTGAATGAAAAACTGTTTTTT	CASSLGQILNEKLFF
TRBV5-4	.	TRBJ2-5	.	TGTGCCAGCAGCTTCGCAGCTGGCGGACAAGAGACCCAGTACTTC	CASSFAAGGQETQYF
TRBV7-2	TRBD1	TRBJ1-2	.	TGTGCCAGCAGCTACCTCGACAGGGGCCCTAACTATGGCTACACCTTC	CASSYLDRGPNYGYTF
TRBV25-1	TRBD1	TRBJ1-1	once	TGTGCCAGCAGTCCGGGACAGGGGGCGGAGACCTTGAACACTGAAGCTTTCTTT	CASSPGQGAETLNTEAFF
TRBV28	.	TRBJ1-1	.	TGTGCCAGCAGTTACCCAACTGAGCAAGGATTGAACACTGAAGCTTTCTTT	CASSYPTEQGLNTEAFF
TRBV28	TRBD2	TRBJ2-3	.	TGTGCCAGCTGGACTAGCGGGAGAAGGTCAGATACGCAGTATTTT	CASWTSGRRSDTQYF
TRBV30	.	TRBJ1-3	.	TGTGCCTGGAGTGGAACTCCAGGGGATAATTCTGGAAACACCATATATTTT	CAWSGTPGDNSGNTIYF
TRBV20-1	.	TRBJ2-3	once	TGCAGTGCCTCCCCAGGCGGTACGCAGTATTTT	CSASPGGTQYF
TRBV28	TRBD2	TRBJ2-5	.	TGTGCCAGCAGGACGGGGGGGCGGGAGACCCAGTACTTC	CASRTGGRETQYF
TRBV4-1	TRBD2	TRBJ2-7	.	TGCGCCAGCAACCTAAATAGCGGGAGTAGCTACGAGCAGTACTTC	CASNLNSGSSYEQYF
TRBV15	.	TRBJ1-1	.	TGTGCCACTGGAAGAGACTCATTAACACCCCGGCGGACTGAAGCTTTCTTT	CATGRDSLTPRRTEAFF
TRBV2	TRBD1	TRBJ2-7	.	TGTGCCAGCAGAAAGACAGGGAACGAGCAGTACTTC	CASRKTGNEQYF
TRBV30	.	TRBJ1-2	.	TGTGCCTGGAGGCAGGTCCTACGCTATGGCTACACCTTC	CAWRQVLRYGYTF
TRBV7-6	TRBD2	TRBJ2-7	.	TGTGCCAGCAGCTTAGGAGCCCGGGAGGGCGAGCAGTACTTC	CASSLGAREGEQYF
TRBV7-9	TRBD2	TRBJ2-1	.	TGTGCCAGCAGCCCCTCGGGGGAGGGTTTATACAATGAGCAGTTCTTC	CASSPSGEGLYNEQFF
TRBV27	.	TRBJ1-1	many	TGTGCCAGCAGCCCGACGTCGCCCATTCAGGGGAACACTGAAGCTTTCTTT	CASSPTSPIQGNTEAFF
TRBV27	TRBD1	TRBJ2-2	few	TGTGCCAGCAGTTGGCAGGGGGCTGGCGGGGAGCTGTTTTTT	CASSWQGAGGELFF
TRBV2	.	TRBJ1-2	.	TGTGCCAGCAGTGAGGTGGCAGGGACCTATGGCTACACCTTC	CASSEVAGTYGYTF
TRBV25-1	TRBD1	TRBJ1-2	.	TGTGCCAGCAGTGAATTTACCCGGACAGGGGGCTTCTATGGCTACACCTTC	CASSEFTRTGGFYGYTF
TRBV27	.	TRBJ1-4	.	TGTGCCAGCAGTGTTCGCAGGGATTTTAATGAAAAACTGTTTTTT	CASSVRRDFNEKLFF
TRBV24-1	TRBD1	TRBJ2-7	.	TGTGCCACCAGTGAGGCCGGGACAGGGAACGAGCAGTACTTC	CATSEAGTGNEQYF